Sequencing of this TCR beta chain was carried out in a study of T cells expressing NK-cell markers. TCRdb reworked the 5' RACE reads into one entry per CDR3 protein, no DNA. The repertoire table contains almost 450,000 distinct CDR3 sequences. Germline-derived CDR1 and CDR2 are SNHLY and FYNNEI. The CDR3 is made up of 15 amino acids. This receptor was identified in a woman between 18 and 69 years old in good health. The sample consisted of blood T cells: a sorted CD56 or NKG2C T cell subset, CD4+ or CD8+ T cells, or bulk PBMC T cells (not recorded which). V gene TRBV2 combines with J gene TRBJ2-1; TCRdb proposes TRBD2, but this gene call is untestable without DNA. Here the CDR3 reads CASSATSGQYNEQFF.